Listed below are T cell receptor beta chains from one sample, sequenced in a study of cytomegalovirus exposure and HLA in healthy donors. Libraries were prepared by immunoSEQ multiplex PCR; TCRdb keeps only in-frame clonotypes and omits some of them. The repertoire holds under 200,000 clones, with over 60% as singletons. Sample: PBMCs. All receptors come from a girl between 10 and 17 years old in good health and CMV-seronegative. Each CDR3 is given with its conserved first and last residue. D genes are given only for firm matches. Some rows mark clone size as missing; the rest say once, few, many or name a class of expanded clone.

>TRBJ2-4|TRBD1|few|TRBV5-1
CASSSSGGKNIQYF
TGCGCCAGCAGCTCATCAGGGGGCAAAAACATTCAGTACTTC
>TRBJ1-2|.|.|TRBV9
CASSVAGVQGYTF
TGTGCCAGCAGCGTAGCGGGGGTGCAGGGCTACACCTTC
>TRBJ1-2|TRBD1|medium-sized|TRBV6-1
CASSEAVDRNYGYTF
TGTGCCAGCAGTGAAGCGGTGGACAGGAACTATGGCTACACCTTC
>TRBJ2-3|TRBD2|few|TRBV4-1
CASRQLAGFSAQYF
TGCGCCAGCAGGCAACTAGCGGGATTTTCGGCGCAGTATTTT
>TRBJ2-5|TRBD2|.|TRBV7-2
CASSSAGGQETQYF
TGTGCCAGCTCCTCAGCGGGGGGGCAAGAGACCCAGTACTTC
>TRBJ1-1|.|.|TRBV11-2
CASSLESGAEAFF
TGTGCCAGCAGCTTAGAGTCCGGGGCTGAAGCTTTCTTT
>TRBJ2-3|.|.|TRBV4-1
CASSQGALMSDTQYF
TGCGCCAGCAGCCAGGGGGCTCTAATGTCAGATACGCAGTATTTT
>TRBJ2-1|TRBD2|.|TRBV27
CASSLSETGGGAYNEQFF
TGTGCCAGCAGTTTATCGGAGACCGGCGGGGGGGCCTACAATGAGCAGTTCTTC
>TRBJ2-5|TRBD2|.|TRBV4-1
CASSGRGASRQETQYF
TGCGCCAGCAGCGGGCGGGGGGCCTCACGCCAAGAGACCCAGTACTTC
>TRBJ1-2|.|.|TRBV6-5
CASSSPGAANYGYTF
TGTGCCAGCAGTTCCCCTGGAGCCGCTAACTATGGCTACACCTTC
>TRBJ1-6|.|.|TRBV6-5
CASSPPPGGNSPLHF
TGTGCCAGCAGCCCCCCCCCGGGAGGGAATTCACCCCTCCACTTT
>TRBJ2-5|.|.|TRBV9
CASSDLGGTRETQYF
TGTGCCAGCAGTGATTTGGGGGGTACGAGAGAGACCCAGTACTTC
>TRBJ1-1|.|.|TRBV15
CATSRATVPEAFF
TGTGCCACCAGCAGAGCCACTGTCCCTGAAGCTTTCTTT
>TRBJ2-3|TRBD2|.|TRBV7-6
CASSSAGGTTDTQYF
TGTGCCAGCAGCAGCGCGGGGGGTACCACAGATACGCAGTATTTT
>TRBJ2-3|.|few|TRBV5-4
CASSRDSPDTQYF
TGTGCCAGCAGCCGAGACTCCCCGGATACGCAGTATTTT
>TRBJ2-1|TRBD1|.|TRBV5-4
CASSSGGPSYNEQFF
TGTGCCAGCAGCTCAGGGGGCCCATCCTACAATGAGCAGTTCTTC
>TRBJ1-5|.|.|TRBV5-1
CASSFGSNQPQHF
TGCGCCAGCAGCTTTGGCAGTAATCAGCCCCAGCATTTT
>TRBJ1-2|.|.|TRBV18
CASSQEGIRGYTF
TGTGCCAGCTCGCAGGAGGGGATCCGCGGCTACACCTTC
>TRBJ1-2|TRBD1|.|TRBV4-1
CASSLGGQGAGGYTF
TGCGCCAGCAGCCTGGGTGGACAGGGGGCCGGTGGCTACACCTTC
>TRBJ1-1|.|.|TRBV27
CASSRTHTEAFF
TGTGCCAGCAGCAGAACCCACACTGAAGCTTTCTTT
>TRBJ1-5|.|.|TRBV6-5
CASAERVSGNQPQHF
TGTGCCAGCGCTGAGAGGGTGAGTGGCAATCAGCCCCAGCATTTT
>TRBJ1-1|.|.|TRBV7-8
CASSLVRDIFYPSTEAFF
TGTGCCAGCAGCTTAGTTCGTGACATTTTTTATCCTTCCACTGAAGCTTTCTTT
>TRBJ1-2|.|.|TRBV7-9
CASSSGEGTNYGYTF
TGTGCCAGCAGCTCGGGGGAGGGAACAAACTATGGCTACACCTTC